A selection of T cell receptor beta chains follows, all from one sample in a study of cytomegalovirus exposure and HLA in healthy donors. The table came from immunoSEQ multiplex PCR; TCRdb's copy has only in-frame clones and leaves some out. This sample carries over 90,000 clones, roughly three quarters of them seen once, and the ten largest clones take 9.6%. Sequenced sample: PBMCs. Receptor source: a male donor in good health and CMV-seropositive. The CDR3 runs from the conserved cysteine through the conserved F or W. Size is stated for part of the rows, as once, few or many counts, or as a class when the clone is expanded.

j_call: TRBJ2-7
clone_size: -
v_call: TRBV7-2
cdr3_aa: CASSLALVPYEQYF

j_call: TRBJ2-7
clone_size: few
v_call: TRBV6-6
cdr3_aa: CASSYGGFSYEQYF

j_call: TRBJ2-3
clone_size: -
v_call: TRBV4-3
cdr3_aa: CASSQESGRSDTQYF

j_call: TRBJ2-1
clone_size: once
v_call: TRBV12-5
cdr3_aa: CASGLVLPRSSYNEQFF

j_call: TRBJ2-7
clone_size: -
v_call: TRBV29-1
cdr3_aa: CSVFAGSSYEQYF

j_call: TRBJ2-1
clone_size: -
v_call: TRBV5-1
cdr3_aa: CASSPLTSGRGNEQFF

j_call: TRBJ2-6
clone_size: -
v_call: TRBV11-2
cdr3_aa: CASRTGTGANVLTF

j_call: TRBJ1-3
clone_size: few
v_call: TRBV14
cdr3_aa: CASSHPTGFSGNTIYF

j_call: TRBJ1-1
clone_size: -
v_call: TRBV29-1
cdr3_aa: CSALRGTGRTEAFF

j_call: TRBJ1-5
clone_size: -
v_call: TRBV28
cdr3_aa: CASRLRDRDQPQHF

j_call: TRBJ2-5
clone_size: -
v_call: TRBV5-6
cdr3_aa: CASSVTGHLETQYF

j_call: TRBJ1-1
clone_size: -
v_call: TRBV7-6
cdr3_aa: CASSRQGLNTEAFF

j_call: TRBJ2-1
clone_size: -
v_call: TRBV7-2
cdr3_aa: CASSLAGGLSYNEQFF

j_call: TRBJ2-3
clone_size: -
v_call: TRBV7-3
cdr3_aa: CASSPGAATDTQYF

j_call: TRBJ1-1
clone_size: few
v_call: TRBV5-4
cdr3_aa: CASSWYLNTEAFF

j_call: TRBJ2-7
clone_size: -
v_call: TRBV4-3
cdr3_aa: CASSQGPPGTTVTHEQYF

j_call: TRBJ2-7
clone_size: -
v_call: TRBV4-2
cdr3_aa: CASSQEGQGSYEQYF

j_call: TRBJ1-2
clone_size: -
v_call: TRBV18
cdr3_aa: CASSLSTGEAYGYTF

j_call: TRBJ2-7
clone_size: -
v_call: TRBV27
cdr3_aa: CASSLGDRGYEQYF

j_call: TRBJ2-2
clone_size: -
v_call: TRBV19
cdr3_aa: CATFGTGDTGELFF

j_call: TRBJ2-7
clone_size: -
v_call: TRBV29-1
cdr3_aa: CSVTWVRLGEQYF

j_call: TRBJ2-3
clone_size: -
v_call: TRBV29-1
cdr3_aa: CSVLWTSGRADTQYF

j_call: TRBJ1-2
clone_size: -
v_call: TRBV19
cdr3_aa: CASSPHLGQGDYGYTF

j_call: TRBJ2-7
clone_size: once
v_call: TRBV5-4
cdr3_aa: CASSLTSGITYEQYF

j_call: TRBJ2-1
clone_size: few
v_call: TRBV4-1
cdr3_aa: CASSQGLAGFNEQFF

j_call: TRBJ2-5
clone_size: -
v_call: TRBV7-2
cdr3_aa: CASSLRRGRETQYF

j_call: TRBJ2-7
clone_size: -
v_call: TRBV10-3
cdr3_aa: CAISSLGTGGLEQYF

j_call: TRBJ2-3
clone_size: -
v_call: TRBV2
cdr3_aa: CASSERQPSTDTQYF

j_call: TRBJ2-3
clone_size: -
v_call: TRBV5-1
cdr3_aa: CASSLRGGGMGSTDTQYF

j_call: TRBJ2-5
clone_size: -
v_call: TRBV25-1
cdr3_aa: CASRGGQTQYF

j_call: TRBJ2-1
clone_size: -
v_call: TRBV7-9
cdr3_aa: CASLLAPSYNEQFF

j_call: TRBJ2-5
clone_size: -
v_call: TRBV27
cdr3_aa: CASSLSWLAQETQYF

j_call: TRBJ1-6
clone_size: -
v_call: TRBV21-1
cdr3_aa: CASSYQGGRDSPLHF

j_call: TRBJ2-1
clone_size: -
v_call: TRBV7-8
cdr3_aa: CASSSGLAAYNEQFF

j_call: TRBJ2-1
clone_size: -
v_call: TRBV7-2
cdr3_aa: CASSSPGASYNEQFF

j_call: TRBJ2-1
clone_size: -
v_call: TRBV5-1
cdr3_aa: CASSPRQGNEQFF

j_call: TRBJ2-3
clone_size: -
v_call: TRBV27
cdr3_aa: CASSLAGVGTQYF

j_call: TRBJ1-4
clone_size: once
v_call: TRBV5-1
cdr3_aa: CASSLQANNEKLFF

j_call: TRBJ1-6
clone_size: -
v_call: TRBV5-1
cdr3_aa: CASSLGPRRGSPLHF

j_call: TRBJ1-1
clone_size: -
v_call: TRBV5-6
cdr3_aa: CASSLDRGPVNTEAFF

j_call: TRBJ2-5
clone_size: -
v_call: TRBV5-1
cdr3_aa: CASSTGTGGETQYF

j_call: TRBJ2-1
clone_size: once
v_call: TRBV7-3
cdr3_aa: CASSLGRTNEQFF

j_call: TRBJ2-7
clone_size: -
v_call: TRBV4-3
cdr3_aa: CASSPAGSSYEQYF

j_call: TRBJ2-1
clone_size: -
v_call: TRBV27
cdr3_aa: CASSPFARSDEQFF

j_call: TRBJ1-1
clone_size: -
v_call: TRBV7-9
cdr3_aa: CASSYLTGHAFF

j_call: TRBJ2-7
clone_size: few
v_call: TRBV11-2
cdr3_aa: CASSLGTRGVAGGEQYF

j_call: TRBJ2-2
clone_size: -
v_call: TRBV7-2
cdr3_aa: CASSLVGTRGMAGELFF

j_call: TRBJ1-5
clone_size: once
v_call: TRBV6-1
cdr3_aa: CASSDRVYQHF

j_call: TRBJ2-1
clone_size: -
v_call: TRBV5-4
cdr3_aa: CASSRRDRALGEQFF

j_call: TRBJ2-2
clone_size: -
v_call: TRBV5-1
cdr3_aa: CASSPRDVGNTGELFF

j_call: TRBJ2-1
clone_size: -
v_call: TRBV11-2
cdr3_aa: CASSLEVGSRRGQFF

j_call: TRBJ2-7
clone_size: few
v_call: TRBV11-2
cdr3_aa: CASSLAAAAYEQYF

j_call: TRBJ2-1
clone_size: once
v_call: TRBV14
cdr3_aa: CASSQDSGFYNEQFF

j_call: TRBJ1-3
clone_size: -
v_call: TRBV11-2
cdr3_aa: CASSSRDRFSGNTIYF

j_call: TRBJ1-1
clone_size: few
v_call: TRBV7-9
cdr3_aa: CASSSDRVAFF